This TCR beta chain was profiled in a study of T-cell memory formation after mild COVID-19. Using its own MiXCR run on the 5' RACE reads, TCRdb lists one record per CDR3 protein. The table includes under 250,000 distinct CDR3 sequences, 15% detected once. The germline V gene encodes CDR1 SGHAT and CDR2 FQNNGV. Trimming took 6 bases from V and 2 from J; bases not matched to a gene: 9. This CDR3 has 15 amino acids. The TCR was taken from an adult woman who had mild COVID-19 (a few samples of this study predate the infection). Cell type and time point are not known. The chain carries TRBV11-2 and TRBJ2-5, with TRBD1 matching over 7 bases. The sequenced material came from PBMCs or a T cell subset sorted from them (not recorded which). The CDR3 bases are TGTGCCAGCAGTAGCTTCAGGGACAGACAAGAGACCCAGTACTTC. Translated, it gives CASSSFRDRQETQYF.